These T cell receptor beta chains were read from a single sample in a study of CD8+CD57+ T cells in acquired aplastic anemia. One entry per CDR3 protein results from TCRdb running MiXCR on the reads. The table shows 450,000 to 600,000 distinct CDR3 sequences, with roughly 34% occurring only once. Sequenced input: sorted CD4+, CD8+, or CD8+CD57+ T cells (not recorded which) from PBMCs. These receptors originate from a human donor with aplastic anemia. CDR3s include the opening cysteine and the closing phenylalanine or tryptophan. A D gene is named only where the DNA matches it firmly. Not all rows give a size; the values are once, few, many and, for expanded clones, a class.

V gene	clone size	CDR3 length	D gene	J gene	CDR3 protein	CDR3 DNA
TRBV5-1	NA	18	NA	TRBJ1-5	CACSLATGTSYSNQPQHF	TGCGCCTGCAGCTTAGCGACGGGGACAAGTTATAGCAATCAGCCCCAGCATTTT
TRBV6-7	few	14	TRBD1	TRBJ2-1	CATEQGSAYNEQFF	TGTGCCACTGAACAGGGGTCAGCCTACAATGAGCAGTTCTTC
TRBV19	NA	15	TRBD1	TRBJ2-2	CASSSQGAIAGELFF	TGTGCCAGTAGTTCGCAGGGGGCGATCGCCGGGGAGCTGTTTTTT
TRBV10-1	few	12	NA	TRBJ1-3	CASSESASTIYF	TGCGCCAGCAGTGAGTCGGCGAGCACCATATATTTT
TRBV25-1	NA	16	NA	TRBJ1-2	CASSYPGGGRSGGYTF	TGTGCCAGCAGCTACCCTGGCGGGGGCAGATCAGGGGGCTACACCTTC
TRBV15	few	17	NA	TRBJ1-6	CASSRGRDGSYNSPLHF	TGTGCCAGCAGCCGAGGTCGGGATGGCTCCTATAATTCACCCCTCCACTTT
TRBV9	many	15	TRBD2	TRBJ2-5	CASSIGTSGQETQYF	TGTGCCAGCAGCATCGGGACTAGCGGTCAAGAGACCCAGTACTTC
TRBV19	NA	13	NA	TRBJ1-5	CASSNRVMQPQHF	TGTGCCAGTAGTAATAGGGTAATGCAGCCCCAGCATTTT
TRBV6-1	NA	12	NA	TRBJ1-5	CASTISNQPQHF	TGTGCCAGCACCATAAGCAATCAGCCCCAGCATTTT
TRBV20-1	NA	13	NA	TRBJ1-5	CSAAAAGNQPQHF	TGCAGTGCCGCTGCGGCAGGGAACCAGCCCCAGCATTTT
TRBV24-1	NA	10	NA	TRBJ2-7	CAPSPIEQYF	TGTGCCCCCAGTCCCATCGAGCAGTACTTC
TRBV15	NA	15	NA	TRBJ2-7	CATSSLSVGNHEQYF	TGTGCCACCAGCAGCTTAAGCGTCGGGAACCACGAGCAGTACTTC
TRBV25-1	many	16	TRBD1	TRBJ1-4	CASSNWDSSTNEKLFF	TGTGCCAGCAGTAATTGGGACAGCTCAACTAATGAAAAACTGTTTTTT
TRBV6-5	few	17	TRBD2	TRBJ2-7	CASSSVPSGMISYEQYF	TGTGCCAGCAGTTCCGTCCCTAGCGGGATGATCTCCTACGAGCAGTACTTC
TRBV25-1	many	15	NA	TRBJ1-6	CASSVTGTANSPLHF	TGTGCCAGCAGTGTCACCGGGACGGCGAATTCACCCCTCCACTTT
TRBV4-3	few	16	NA	TRBJ2-3	CASSQTTREPTDTQYF	TGCGCCAGCAGCCAAACGACTAGGGAACCCACAGATACGCAGTATTTT
TRBV19	many	14	NA	TRBJ2-7	CASTASVDGYEQYF	TGTGCCAGTACTGCCTCGGTCGACGGCTACGAGCAGTACTTC
TRBV20-1	NA	12	NA	TRBJ2-2	CSARRYSGELFF	TGCAGTGCTAGACGGTATTCAGGGGAGCTGTTTTTT
TRBV5-1	NA	14	NA	TRBJ2-7	CASSLAARTYEQYF	TGCGCCAGCAGCTTGGCCGCCAGAACCTACGAGCAGTACTTC
TRBV27	few	13	NA	TRBJ1-5	CASSPRTDRPQHF	TGTGCCAGCAGTCCGCGGACCGACCGACCCCAGCATTTT
TRBV7-9	many	14	NA	TRBJ2-3	CASSLESATDTQYF	TGTGCCAGCAGCTTAGAAAGTGCCACAGATACGCAGTATTTT
TRBV6-5	few	15	TRBD1	TRBJ2-7	CASSYRFGTGYEQYF	TGTGCCAGCAGTTACAGGTTTGGGACAGGGTACGAGCAGTACTTC
TRBV7-9	many	12	NA	TRBJ2-3	CASSGRADTQYF	TGTGCCAGCAGCGGTAGGGCGGATACGCAGTATTTT
TRBV6-1	NA	14	NA	TRBJ2-1	CASRRVLGGNEQFF	TGTGCCAGCCGGAGGGTTCTCGGGGGTAATGAGCAGTTCTTC
TRBV5-5	NA	14	NA	TRBJ2-7	CASSLVSRSNEQYF	TGTGCCAGCAGCTTGGTGAGCAGGAGTAACGAGCAGTACTTC
TRBV2	NA	15	TRBD1	TRBJ2-7	CASRTRDRVSYEQYF	TGTGCCAGCAGGACCCGGGACAGGGTCTCCTACGAGCAGTACTTC
TRBV25-1	NA	14	NA	TRBJ2-1	CASSRAITYNEQFF	TGTGCCAGCAGCCGGGCCATCACCTACAATGAGCAGTTCTTC
TRBV10-3	many	13	NA	TRBJ1-6	CAIRRQDNSPLHF	TGTGCCATCAGGAGGCAAGATAATTCACCCCTCCACTTT
TRBV20-1	many	14	TRBD1	TRBJ1-5	CSASTGEANQPQHF	TGCAGTGCGAGTACAGGGGAAGCGAATCAGCCCCAGCATTTT
TRBV5-1	few	14	TRBD2	TRBJ2-3	CASRGLGATEAQYF	TGCGCCAGCAGGGGACTAGGCGCGACTGAGGCGCAGTATTTT
TRBV6-1	NA	14	TRBD2	TRBJ2-5	CASKSLAGFGTQYF	TGTGCCAGCAAATCCCTAGCGGGGTTTGGGACCCAGTACTTC
TRBV11-1	NA	17	NA	TRBJ2-2	CASSLDTPATRGGELFF	TGTGCCAGCAGCTTGGACACCCCAGCCACTCGGGGCGGGGAGCTGTTTTTT
TRBV12-3/TRBV12-4	NA	15	NA	TRBJ1-1	CAPTGTGTVNTEAFF	TGTGCCCCGACCGGAACAGGGACGGTGAACACTGAAGCCTTCTTT
TRBV7-2	NA	12	NA	TRBJ2-7	CASSLDWYEQYF	TGTGCCAGCAGCTTAGACTGGTACGAGCAGTACTTC
TRBV3-1	NA	17	NA	TRBJ1-3	CASSQDGGGSSGNTIYF	TGTGCCAGCAGCCAAGATGGGGGGGGATCCTCTGGAAACACCATATATTTT
TRBV19	NA	14	NA	TRBJ1-6	CASIGGIGNSPLHF	TGTGCCAGTATCGGCGGGATAGGGAATTCACCCCTCCACTTT
TRBV7-2	few	14	TRBD1	TRBJ1-6	CASSHDRGRAPLHF	TGTGCCAGCAGCCACGACAGGGGAAGGGCACCCCTCCACTTT
TRBV5-1	many	15	NA	TRBJ2-7	CASSVLPAEDYEQYF	TGCGCCAGCAGCGTCCTTCCGGCGGAGGATTACGAGCAGTACTTC
TRBV20-1	NA	14	TRBD2	TRBJ2-1	CSVWTSNPYNEQFF	TGCAGTGTCTGGACTAGCAATCCTTACAATGAGCAGTTCTTC
TRBV10-3	few	13	TRBD1	TRBJ1-2	CAISGTVNYGYTF	TGTGCCATCTCCGGGACAGTTAACTATGGCTACACCTTC